Described below is a single TCR beta chain sequence and its context. Its specificity is not known. This record comes from a study of blood T cells in healthy people across ages. Turning to the study itself: The template switching approach captured approximately one barcoded beta molecule for every two T cells.

The authors isolated at least 6 million PBMCs per sample. Alongside a J-beta primer mix, a sample-barcoded 5' primer served in a second PCR lasting about 6 to 11 cycles. Each CDR3 protein is one row after TCRdb ran MiXCR on the 5' RACE reads. The table includes around 800,000 distinct CDR3 sequences, 53% detected once. Overall study results and limits: Estimates based on one million T cells were treated as lower bounds. TCR beta diversity, measured per million T cells, fell in a roughly linear way with age.

J was trimmed by 4 bases and V by 5 bases; bases with no gene match: 6. This CDR3 has 16 residues. Per germline, CDR1 DFQATT and CDR2 SNEGSKA (reference sequence). Source material: blood. This chain uses TRBV20-1 with TRBJ2-3; 16 nucleotides align to TRBD2. This clonotype was obtained from a man older than 75 in good health. CDR3: CSAPGLAGGRADTQYF. The CDR3 DNA is TGCAGTGCTCCGGGACTAGCGGGAGGGCGGGCAGATACGCAGTATTTT.